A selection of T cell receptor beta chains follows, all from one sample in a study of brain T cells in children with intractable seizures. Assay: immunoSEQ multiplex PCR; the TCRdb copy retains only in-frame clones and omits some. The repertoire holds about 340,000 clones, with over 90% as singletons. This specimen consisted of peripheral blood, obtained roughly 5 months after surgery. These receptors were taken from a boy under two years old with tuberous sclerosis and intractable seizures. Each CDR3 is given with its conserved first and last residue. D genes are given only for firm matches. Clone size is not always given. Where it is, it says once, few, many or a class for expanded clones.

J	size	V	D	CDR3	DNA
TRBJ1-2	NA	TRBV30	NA	CAWSVMRQELPSYYGYTF	TGTGCCTGGAGTGTAATGAGACAGGAGCTGCCCTCATACTATGGCTACACCTTC
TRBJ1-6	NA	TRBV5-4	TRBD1	CASSLPGQNSPLHF	TGTGCCAGCAGCCTCCCGGGACAGAATTCACCCCTCCACTTT
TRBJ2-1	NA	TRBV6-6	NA	CASRPDSYNEQFF	TGTGCCAGCAGACCGGACAGCTACAATGAGCAGTTCTTC
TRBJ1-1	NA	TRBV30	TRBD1	CAWTGGGITEAFF	TGTGCCTGGACAGGGGGAGGAATCACTGAAGCTTTCTTT
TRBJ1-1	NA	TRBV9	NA	CASSLTTGLNTEAFF	TGTGCCAGCAGCCTGACGACAGGCCTGAACACTGAAGCTTTCTTT
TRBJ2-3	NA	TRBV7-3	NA	CASSSGGGDTQYF	TGTGCCAGCAGCTCGGGTGGGGGAGATACGCAGTATTTT
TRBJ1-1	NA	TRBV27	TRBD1	CASSRDRSDAEAFF	TGTGCCAGCAGTCGGGACAGGTCGGACGCTGAAGCTTTCTTT
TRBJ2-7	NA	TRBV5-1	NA	CASSLESRGSSHEQYF	TGCGCCAGCAGCTTGGAGAGCAGGGGATCATCTCACGAGCAGTACTTC
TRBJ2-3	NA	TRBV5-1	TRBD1	CASSWGDRALIDTQYF	TGCGCCAGCAGCTGGGGGGACAGGGCCCTCATAGATACGCAGTATTTT
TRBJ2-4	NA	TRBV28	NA	CASSLYSGMGNIQYF	TGTGCCAGCAGTTTATATTCGGGGATGGGGAACATTCAGTACTTC
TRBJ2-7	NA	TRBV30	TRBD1	CAWSVQLQGTIEQYF	TGTGCCTGGAGTGTACAGCTACAGGGGACCATCGAGCAGTACTTC
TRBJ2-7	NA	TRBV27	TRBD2	CASSLVGGTSGASYEQYF	TGTGCCAGCAGTTTAGTCGGGGGAACTAGCGGGGCCTCCTACGAGCAGTACTTC
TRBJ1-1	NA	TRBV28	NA	CASRTGPREAFF	TGTGCCAGCAGGACTGGTCCGAGGGAAGCTTTCTTT
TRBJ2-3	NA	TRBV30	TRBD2	CAWSSGSRGTDTQYF	TGTGCCTGGAGTAGCGGGAGTCGAGGGACAGATACGCAGTATTTT
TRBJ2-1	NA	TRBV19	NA	CAISRSGSYNEQFF	TGTGCCATCTCCCGGAGCGGCTCCTACAATGAGCAGTTCTTC
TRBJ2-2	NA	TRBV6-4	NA	CASSDSSFEAGVNTGELFF	TGTGCCAGCAGTGACTCGTCCTTTGAGGCGGGTGTGAACACCGGGGAGCTGTTTTTT
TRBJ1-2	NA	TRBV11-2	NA	CASSFGNSNYGYTF	TGTGCCAGCAGCTTTGGTAATTCTAACTATGGCTACACCTTC
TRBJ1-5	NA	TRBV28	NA	CASTTVPSPQHF	TGTGCCAGCACGACAGTACCATCACCCCAGCATTTT
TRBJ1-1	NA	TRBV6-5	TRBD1	CATQGQGIPYAAFF	TGTGCCACCCAGGGACAGGGGATTCCTTACGCGGCTTTCTTT
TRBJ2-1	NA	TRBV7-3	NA	CASSLTGGFYNEQFF	TGTGCCAGCAGCTTAACGGGCGGATTCTACAATGAGCAGTTCTTC
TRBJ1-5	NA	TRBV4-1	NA	CASSQTAYSNQPQHF	TGCGCCAGCAGCCAGACAGCTTATAGCAATCAGCCCCAGCATTTT
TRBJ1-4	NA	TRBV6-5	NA	CASSFTQATNEKLFF	TGTGCCAGCAGTTTCACACAGGCAACTAATGAAAAACTGTTTTTT
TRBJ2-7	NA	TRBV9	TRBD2	CASSVGASGDYYEQYF	TGTGCCAGCAGCGTAGGTGCTAGCGGGGACTACTACGAGCAGTACTTC
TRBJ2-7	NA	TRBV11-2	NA	CASSLTYEQYF	TGTGCCAGCAGCTTAACATACGAGCAGTACTTC
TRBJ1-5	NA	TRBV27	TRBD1	CASSWTGGQPQHF	TGTGCCAGCAGTTGGACAGGGGGACAGCCCCAGCATTTT
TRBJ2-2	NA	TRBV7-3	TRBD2	CASSLGRATGELFF	TGTGCCAGCAGCTTAGGGAGGGCCACCGGGGAGCTGTTTTTT
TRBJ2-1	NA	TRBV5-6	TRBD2	CASSFLAGDQYNEQFF	TGTGCCAGCAGCTTCCTAGCGGGAGATCAGTACAATGAGCAGTTCTTC
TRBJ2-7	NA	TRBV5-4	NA	CASSQTPFHEQYF	TGTGCCAGCAGCCAAACCCCCTTCCACGAGCAGTACTTC
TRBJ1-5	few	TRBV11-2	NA	CASSPHPGYVQPQHF	TGTGCCAGCAGCCCCCATCCGGGCTATGTTCAGCCCCAGCATTTT
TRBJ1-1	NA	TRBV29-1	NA	CSVKAETNTEAFF	TGCAGCGTTAAGGCAGAAACGAACACTGAAGCTTTCTTT
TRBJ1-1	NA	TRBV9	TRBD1	CASSATGGREAFF	TGTGCCAGCAGCGCAACAGGGGGAAGAGAAGCTTTCTTT
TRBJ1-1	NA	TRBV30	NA	CAWMPRVSVPVIAEAFF	TGTGCCTGGATGCCCCGCGTTTCGGTCCCCGTTATAGCTGAAGCTTTCTTT
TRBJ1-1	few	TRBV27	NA	CASSLSGGGEAFF	TGTGCCAGCAGTTTATCGGGGGGAGGTGAAGCTTTCTTT
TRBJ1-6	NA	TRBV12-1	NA	CASSFEGSEDSPLHF	TGTGCCAGCAGCTTTGAAGGCTCAGAGGATTCACCCCTCCACTTT
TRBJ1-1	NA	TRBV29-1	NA	CSVEDRQASRNTEAFF	TGCAGCGTTGAAGATCGCCAGGCATCTAGGAACACTGAAGCTTTCTTT
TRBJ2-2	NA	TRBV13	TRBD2	CASSFGGSTGELFF	TGTGCCAGCAGCTTCGGGGGGAGCACCGGGGAGCTGTTTTTT
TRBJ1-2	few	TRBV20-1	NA	CSATANYGYTF	TGCAGTGCTACAGCTAACTATGGCTACACCTTC
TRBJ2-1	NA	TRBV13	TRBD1	CASRGGGQAYNEQFF	TGTGCCAGCAGAGGTGGGGGACAGGCCTACAATGAGCAGTTCTTC
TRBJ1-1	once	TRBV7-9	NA	CASSLGGANTEAFF	TGTGCCAGCAGCTTAGGAGGGGCAAACACTGAAGCTTTCTTT
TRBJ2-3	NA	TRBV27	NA	CASSFTGPRREDTQYF	TGTGCCAGCAGTTTTACGGGACCCCGCCGTGAAGATACGCAGTATTTT
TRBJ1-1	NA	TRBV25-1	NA	CASSEYRENTEAFF	TGTGCCAGCAGTGAATATCGGGAGAACACTGAAGCTTTCTTT
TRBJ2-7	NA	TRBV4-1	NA	CASSQDLQGEDRYEQYF	TGCGCCAGCAGCCAAGATTTGCAAGGGGAAGACCGCTACGAGCAGTACTTC
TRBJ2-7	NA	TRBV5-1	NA	CASSPGQSSYEQYF	TGCGCCAGCAGCCCGGGACAAAGCTCCTACGAGCAGTACTTC
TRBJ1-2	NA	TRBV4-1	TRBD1	CASSAGTANYGYTF	TGCGCCAGCAGCGCCGGGACAGCTAACTATGGCTACACCTTC
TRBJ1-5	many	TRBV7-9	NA	CASSAEFNQPQHF	TGTGCCAGCAGCGCGGAGTTTAATCAGCCCCAGCATTTT
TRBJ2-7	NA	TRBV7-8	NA	CASSLVTAELGHEQYF	TGTGCCAGCAGCTTAGTAACGGCGGAACTCGGCCACGAGCAGTACTTC
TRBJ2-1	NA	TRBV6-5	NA	CASRGRRGYNEQFF	TGTGCCAGCAGGGGGCGGAGGGGGTACAATGAGCAGTTCTTC